Shown below are 13 T cell receptor beta chains from a single sample sequenced in a study of cytomegalovirus exposure and HLA in healthy donors. Primers for the PCR totalled 60 Vbeta and 13 Jbeta. Sequenced by immunoSEQ multiplex PCR; TCRdb stores in-frame clones only, minus some. The sample carries more than 60,000 clones, 74% recorded once. Material: PBMCs. These receptors came from a man in his forties in good health and CMV-seropositive.

The CDR3 reads CAWSRKGTGDNSPLHF. CDR3 coding DNA: TGTGCCTGGAGTCGAAAAGGGACAGGGGATAATTCACCCCTCCACTTT. The J gene is TRBJ1-6, the V gene TRBV30, with 10 bases lining up with TRBD1. Per germline, CDR1 GTSNPN and CDR2 SVGIG (reference sequence). CDR3 length equals 16 residues. V lost 2 bases and J lost 5; bases outside the gene matches: 6.

The chain has TRBV11-2 and TRBJ2-7; the D gene is possibly TRBD1 (6 bases). V lost 0 bases and J lost 1, with 10 bases in between. The CDR3 has 15 residues. Per the germline V gene, CDR1 is SGHAT and CDR2 is FQNNGV. The CDR3 loop is CASSLDPDSSYEQYF. CDR3 nucleotide sequence: TGTGCCAGCAGCTTAGACCCGGACAGTTCCTACGAGCAGTACTTC.

This clone was seen a few times. The J gene is TRBJ1-6, the V gene TRBV6-5, with D maybe TRBD1 (5 bases). The CDR3 has 14 amino acids. Trimming took 6 bases from V and 8 from J, leaving 14 bases between them. Per the germline V gene, CDR1 is MNHEY and CDR2 is SVGAGI. CDR3 sequence (DNA): TGTGCCAGCAGGGGCCAGGGTTGGTATTCACCCCTCCACTTT. It specifies CASRGQGWYSPLHF.

The chain links TRBV27 to TRBJ1-2, with 9 bases identical to TRBD1. CDR1 and CDR2 (germline): MNHEY, SMNVEV (reference sequence). Trimming took 8 bases from V and 4 from J; bases not matched to a gene: 5. CDR3 length: 13 amino acids. Written as DNA, the CDR3 is TGTGCCAGCCGGGGGACAGGGAGCTATGGCTACACCTTC. Its protein product is CASRGTGSYGYTF.

The chain recombines TRBV7-9 with TRBJ1-1, with TRBD1 matching 7 bases. CDR3 length: 18 residues. With V trimmed by 5 bases and J by 0 bases, 15 bases remained unmatched. Germline assignment: CDR1 SEHNR and CDR2 FQNEAQ (reference sequence). Here the CDR3 reads CASSPYRQGSNMNTEAFF. The CDR3 DNA reads TGTGCCAGCAGCCCTTACCGACAGGGATCAAACATGAACACTGAAGCTTTCTTT.

In DNA, the CDR3 is TGTGCCAGCAGCCGACAGGGGGCGGGGGAGACCCAGTACTTC. It yields the protein CASSRQGAGETQYF. The chain carries TRBV5-4 and TRBJ2-5; 10 nucleotides line up with TRBD1. Unmatched junction bases numbered 5, after V lost 4 bases and J lost 5 bases. CDR1 is SGHNT and CDR2 is YYREEE in the germline V gene (reference sequence). The CDR3 length is 14 residues.

V gene TRBV9 combines with J gene TRBJ2-1; the D gene is possibly TRBD2 (6 bases). Germline lookup yields CDR1 SGDLS and CDR2 YYNGEE. The CDR3 is made up of 15 amino acids. V shed 4 bases and J shed 4 bases, with 15 bases lying between them. The CDR3, as DNA: TGTGCCAGCAGCTCACGGGACTTTTCATACAATGAGCAGTTCTTC. Protein product: CASSSRDFSYNEQFF.

V is TRBV7-9 and J is TRBJ2-7, with TRBD1 matching 9 bases. This CDR3 has 15 residues. The junction had 5 bases not matched to a gene; V was cut back by 1 base and J by 4 bases. Looked up from germline, CDR1 is SEHNR and CDR2 is FQNEAQ (reference sequence). CDR3 sequence: CASSLEEDRGYEQYF. The CDR3, as DNA: TGTGCCAGCAGCTTAGAAGAGGACAGGGGTTACGAGCAGTACTTC.

This clone is medium-sized by share. The chain employs TRBV28 and TRBJ2-2, with 8 nucleotides matching TRBD1. CDR1 and CDR2 (germline): MDHEN, SYDVKM. The length of the CDR3 is 13 residues. CDR3 nucleotide sequence: TGTGCTGGACAGGGAGAAGGCACCGGGGAGCTGTTTTTT. Its translation is CAGQGEGTGELFF.

The chain recombines TRBV6-1 with TRBJ1-2; TRBD1 matches at 7 bases. This CDR3 spans 13 amino acids. The V gene's germline CDR1 is MNHNS and CDR2 SASEGT. V shed 6 bases and J 4 bases; nucleotides not matched to a gene: 5. CDR3 residues: CASRQEGAYGYTF. The CDR3 DNA follows: TGTGCCAGCAGACAAGAGGGGGCCTATGGCTACACCTTC.

The chain combines TRBV7-9 with TRBJ2-6; perhaps TRBD2 as D (5 bases). CDR3 length equals 17 residues. V was trimmed by 5 bases and J by 1 base, leaving 15 bases between them. Germline V gene data show CDR1 as SEHNR and CDR2 as FQNEAQ (reference sequence). The CDR3 DNA reads as TGTGCCAGCAGCCCGCCCTTCCGGGAATCTGGGGCCAACGTCCTGACTTTC. Its protein product is CASSPPFRESGANVLTF. Full variable domain (missing parts from reference TRBV7-9 and TRBJ2-6): DTGVSQNPRHKITKRGQNVTFRCDPISEHNRLYWYRQTLGQGPEFLTYFQNEAQLEKSRLLSDRFSAERPKGSFSTLEIQRTEQGDSAMYLCASSPPFRESGANVLTFGAGSRLTVL.

The V call is TRBV21-1, the J call TRBJ1-6; TRBD1 is taken as the D call from the table, unchecked against the DNA. TRBV21-1 is a pseudogene locus. The CDR3 has 14 amino acids. As DNA, the CDR3 is TGTGCCAGCAGCATGGACAGGGGCCTTTCACCCCTCCACTTT. Amino acids: CASSMDRGLSPLHF.

V and J are TRBV5-1 and TRBJ2-1, with TRBD1 as a possible D gene (6 bases). Per germline, CDR1 SGHRS and CDR2 YFSETQ. V dropped 2 bases and J dropped 8 bases, with 11 bases sitting between them. This CDR3 is 13 amino acids long. CDR3 sequence reads: CASSFAGVDEQFF. The DNA for the CDR3 is TGCGCCAGCAGCTTCGCAGGGGTTGATGAGCAGTTCTTC.